Listed here are 21 T cell receptor beta chains from one sample, sequenced in a study of OX40 agonist ivuxolimab in advanced cancers. The data were produced by immunoSEQ multiplex PCR, yet TCRdb's version contains in-frame clones alone and is incomplete. This table holds some 30,000 clones, 80% to 85% found once. The material sequenced was CD4+ or CD8+ T cells sorted from blood, taken in a trial of the OX40 agonist ivuxolimab. The receptors derive from an adult with an advanced solid tumor such as melanoma, head and neck, liver or kidney cancer.

CDR3 DNA sequence: TGTGCCAGCAGCCCCGGGACAGGCTCCTACAATGAGCAGTTCTTC. This translates into CASSPGTGSYNEQFF. This rearrangement joins TRBV5-5 to TRBJ2-1; 8 nucleotides match TRBD1. Per the germline V gene, CDR1 is SGHKS and CDR2 is YYEKEE (reference sequence). This CDR3 region has 15 residues. Losses at the gene ends were 4 bases for V and 0 bases for J; bases not matched to a gene: 3.

CDR3 sequence reads: CASGLRYGHLSSNQPQHF. The CDR3 coding sequence is TGTGCTAGTGGTTTGCGTTATGGACATCTAAGTAGCAATCAGCCCCAGCATTTT. J is TRBJ1-5 and V is TRBV12-5; a possible D gene is TRBD1 (5 bases). The V gene lost 2 bases and the J gene lost 0 bases, with 17 bases spanning the gap. The CDR3 covers 18 residues. CDR1 is LGHNT, CDR2 FRNRAP, per germline. The full variable domain, with the rest looked up from reference TRBV12-5 and TRBJ1-5, is DARVTQTPRHKVTEMGQEVTMRCQPILGHNTVFWYRQTMMQGLELLAYFRNRAPLDDSGMPKDRFSAEMPDATLATLKIQPSEPRDSAVYFCASGLRYGHLSSNQPQHFGDGTRLSIL.

CDR3 amino acids: CASRGTGLPYEQYF. The CDR3 nucleotides are TGTGCCAGCAGGGGGACAGGCCTACCCTACGAGCAGTACTTC. This sequence joins TRBV27 and TRBJ2-7, with 8 bases lining up with TRBD1. This CDR3 is built from 14 residues. From germline, CDR1 is MNHEY and CDR2 SMNVEV (reference sequence). V dropped 6 bases and J dropped 2; count of bases not matched to a gene: 6.

Within the sample, this clone is medium-sized. Within the sample, other DNA sequences also encode this same CDR3. V is TRBV5-5 and J is TRBJ2-7, with a possible D match to TRBD1 (5 bases). The CDR3 is made up of 13 amino acids. Trimming took 0 bases from V and 3 from J, leaving 7 bases between them. Germline values: CDR1 SGHKS, CDR2 YYEKEE (reference sequence). The CDR3 nucleotides are TGTGCCAGCAGCTTGGGGGGCTACTACGAGCAGTACTTC. This gives the protein CASSLGGYYEQYF.

This chain connects TRBV4-1 to TRBJ2-3, with D perhaps being TRBD1 or TRBD2 (5 bases each). Per the germline V gene, CDR1 is MGHRA and CDR2 is YSYEKL. Trimming stripped 1 base from V and 2 bases from J, with 10 bases between. The length of the CDR3 is 15 residues. The CDR3 loop is CASSQVGTDTDTQYF. In DNA form, the CDR3 reads TGCGCCAGCAGCCAAGTTGGGACGGACACAGATACGCAGTATTTT.

The chain has TRBV2 and TRBJ2-5; 9 bases fit TRBD1. The last part of the DNA fits TRBJ2-7 better; the J call may be wrong. The CDR3 runs 13 residues. Per germline, CDR1 SNHLY and CDR2 FYNNEI. CDR3 in DNA: TGTGCCAGCTTGGGACAGGGCTTCCACGAGCAGTACTTC. Amino acids: CASLGQGFHEQYF.

By sample share, this clone is medium-sized. This chain connects TRBV4-3 to TRBJ1-1; D remains ambiguous. This CDR3 comprises 15 residues. V shed 1 base and J shed 2 bases, with 11 bases lying between them. CDR1 LGHNA and CDR2 YSLEER come from the germline V gene. CDR3 nucleotides: TGCGCCAGCAGCCAAGGTCTTCACAGCAACACTGAAGCTTTCTTT. Protein sequence: CASSQGLHSNTEAFF.

The rearrangement uses TRBV6-5 and TRBJ2-5, with TRBD2 identical over 9 bases. The CDR3 is 14 residues long. V shed 0 bases, J shed 5 bases, and the junction held 1 base outside the gene matches. Germline lookup yields CDR1 MNHEY and CDR2 SVGAGI. The CDR3 nucleotides are TGTGCCAGCAGTTACTCGAGCGGGAGGGAGACCCAGTACTTC. It yields the protein CASSYSSGRETQYF.

The V gene is TRBV27, the J gene TRBJ1-1, with 10 positions matching TRBD1. The germline CDR1 and CDR2 sequences are MNHEY and SMNVEV (reference sequence). The ends lost 5 bases at V and 8 bases at J; junction bases unmatched: 11. CDR3 size: 15 residues. CDR3 bases: TGTGCCAGCAGTGCACCGGGACAGGGGATGGCGGAAGCTTTCTTT. It specifies CASSAPGQGMAEAFF.

V usage is TRBV9 and J usage is TRBJ2-3; 14 bases agree with TRBD2. The CDR3 spans 18 residues. CDR1 and CDR2 from the germline V gene are SGDLS and YYNGEE. Trimming removed 2 bases from V and 2 bases from J; junction bases left unmatched: 7. CDR3 sequence: CASSVPTSGGVTTDTQYF. Here the CDR3 DNA reads TGTGCCAGCAGCGTGCCGACTAGCGGGGGGGTGACCACAGATACGCAGTATTTT.

V and J are TRBV7-7 and TRBJ2-5; either TRBD1 or TRBD2 may supply D (6 bases each). V shed 5 bases and J shed 5 bases, with 18 bases lying between them. The CDR3 has 15 amino acids. Per the germline V gene, CDR1 is SSHAT and CDR2 is FNYEAQ (reference sequence). The CDR3 spells CASSPARGRRETQYF. In DNA, the CDR3 is TGTGCCAGCAGCCCCGCCCGGGGGCGCCGGGAGACCCAGTACTTC.

The rearrangement joins TRBV10-1 to TRBJ2-1, with 7 bases aligning to TRBD2. The trim removed 0 bases at V and 9 bases at J, leaving 11 bases unmatched. This CDR3 spans 16 amino acids. The germline gives CDR1 WNHNN, CDR2 SYGVQD (reference sequence). The CDR3 DNA sequence: TGCGCCAGCAGTGAGTCTAGGCTAGCGGAGACCGGTGAGCAGTTCTTC. Translating it yields CASSESRLAETGEQFF.

CDR3 in amino acids: CASSLSGQDGYTF. CDR3 sequence (DNA): TGTGCCAGCAGCTTATCGGGACAGGATGGCTACACCTTC. The V call is TRBV7-9, the J call TRBJ1-2, with TRBD1 matching 8 bases. Looked up from germline, CDR1 is SEHNR and CDR2 is FQNEAQ (reference sequence). V dropped 2 bases and J dropped 6; count of bases not matched to a gene: 2. CDR3 length: 13 amino acids.

The V gene is TRBV5-4, the J gene TRBJ2-1; 7 bases align to TRBD1. The CDR3 spans 15 residues. CDR1 is SGHNT, CDR2 YYREEE, per germline (reference sequence). Losses at the gene ends were 2 bases for V and 7 bases for J; bases not matched to a gene: 9. This CDR3 reads CASSFRGGAGNEQFF. The CDR3 bases are TGTGCCAGCAGCTTCCGAGGGGGCGCAGGAAATGAGCAGTTCTTC.

J is TRBJ2-3 and V is TRBV15, with 10 bases matching TRBD2. This CDR3 has 13 amino acids. Trimming removed 10 bases from V and 7 bases from J; junction bases left unmatched: 8. CDR1 is LNHNV, CDR2 YYDKDF, per germline (reference sequence). CDR3 coding DNA: TGTGCCATCTCGCAGCGGGGGGGAAATACGCAGTATTTT. It translates to CAISQRGGNTQYF.

The chain is built from TRBV4-3 and TRBJ1-2; the D gene is possibly TRBD1 (6 bases). Trimming removed 4 bases at V and 6 bases at J, with 18 bases between. Per germline, CDR1 LGHNA and CDR2 YSLEER. The CDR3 runs to 15 residues. CDR3 bases: TGCGCCAGCAGCCCGAACTTAGGGGGAAGAGATGGCTACACCTTC. Translated: CASSPNLGGRDGYTF.

On this clone itself: One end of the junction varies from germline; a read error may be responsible. This chain uses TRBV28 with TRBJ1-2, with TRBD1 identical over 8 bases. The CDR3 has 17 amino acids. Germline V gives CDR1 MDHEN, CDR2 SYDVKM. The CDR3 bases are TGTGCCAGCAGTTTATGGGAGCTTCGGACAGGGAACTCTGGCTACACCTTC. This sequence encodes CASSLWELRTGNSGYTF.

The chain has TRBV5-4 and TRBJ2-5; D is ambiguous. V was trimmed by 1 base and J by 2 bases, leaving 6 bases between them. The CDR3 covers 13 residues. CDR1 and CDR2 from the germline V gene are SGHNT and YYREEE (reference sequence). The DNA of the CDR3 is TGTGCCAGCAGCTTGAGTTGGCAAGAGACCCAGTACTTC. Translation gives CASSLSWQETQYF.

The chain links TRBV28 to TRBJ2-7; tentative D call: TRBD2 (6 bases). Germline values: CDR1 MDHEN, CDR2 SYDVKM. Between the trimmed V and J ends, which lost 2 bases and 3 bases, there was a span of 11 bases. This CDR3 contains 14 residues. For the CDR3, the DNA is TGTGCCAGCAGTTTAAGCGGGTATTTCTACGAGCAGTACTTC. This codes for CASSLSGYFYEQYF.

Here the CDR3 DNA reads TGTGCCAGCCGATACAGGGGGCTAGCGGGGGGATACACAGATACGCAGTATTTT. The encoded protein is CASRYRGLAGGYTDTQYF. V usage is TRBV28 and J usage is TRBJ2-3; 11 bases align to TRBD2. Germline V gives CDR1 MDHEN, CDR2 SYDVKM. The CDR3 has 18 residues. With V trimmed by 8 bases and J by 2 bases, 15 bases remained unmatched.

The genes are TRBV6-5 and TRBJ2-5; D unclear. CDR1 is MNHEY and CDR2 is SVGAGI in the germline V gene. Between the trimmed V and J ends, which lost 4 bases and 5 bases, there was a span of 8 bases. The CDR3 runs 12 residues. The CDR3 is CASSSTRETQYF. CDR3 DNA: TGTGCCAGCAGTTCGACCAGGGAGACCCAGTACTTC.